The TCR beta chain under discussion was sequenced for a study of shared clonotypes between healthy human individuals. The protocol was immunoSEQ multiplex PCR, while the TCRdb copy is restricted to in-frame clones and leaves out a portion. In the table there are roughly 200,000 clones, approximately 61% of which are singletons. The V gene lost 4 bases and the J gene lost 5 bases, with 18 bases spanning the gap. Germline V CDR1 and CDR2: SEHNR, FQNEAQ (reference sequence). The CDR3 is 16 residues long. V gene TRBV7-9 combines with J gene TRBJ2-1; D gene uncertain. The clonotype originates from a man in his thirties or forties in good health. Sequenced input: memory CD4+ T cells sorted from blood. As to subset: CD45RA-negative fraction. The CDR3 DNA follows: TGTGCCAGCAGCTACGAGGCCTGGCGGCAGAACAATGAGCAGTTCTTC. It yields the protein CASSYEAWRQNNEQFF.